The sequence of this T cell receptor (beta chain) was determined in a study of T cells in Graves' hyperthyroidism and ophthalmopathy. Whole-study findings and limits: A model using 13 V-J features told ophthalmopathy apart from stable hyperthyroidism.

Over 18 months, lack of ophthalmopathy progression marked Graves' hyperthyroidism as stable. About this clonotype: Its antigen is still unknown.

Using RNA transcripts as the source, TCR beta CDR3 regions were amplified. HTBI primers were the set used in a first-round RT-PCR of the TCR CDR3. From the multiplex PCR reads, TCRdb called clonotypes with MiXCR, one entry per CDR3 protein. The table lists approximately 610,000 distinct CDR3 sequences, 16% of them singletons. CDR1 is SGHRS, CDR2 YFSETQ, per germline. This CDR3 region has 15 residues. V lost 1 base, J lost 1 base, and 11 bases lay in between. This clonotype was obtained from a woman aged 18-29 years with Graves' hyperthyroidism. Sequencing was done on a sample of blood. The V gene is TRBV5-1, the J gene TRBJ1-1; D is possibly TRBD1 (5 bases). The CDR3 DNA reads TGCGCCAGCAGCTTGTCCGGCAGGGAGAACACTGAAGCTTTCTTT. It specifies CASSLSGRENTEAFF.